Below are 15 T cell receptor beta chains sequenced from a single sample in a study of cytomegalovirus exposure and HLA in healthy donors. Researchers ran the PCR with 60 Vbeta and 13 Jbeta primers. Measured with immunoSEQ multiplex PCR; TCRdb has only the in-frame clones, and not every one. The top ten clones hold about a fifth of a sample with about 94,000 clones, roughly 70% of them seen once. Sequenced: PBMCs. The receptors come from a man younger than 40 in good health and CMV-seropositive.

The chain couples TRBV5-4 to TRBJ2-2; 8 bases align to TRBD2. The ends lost 2 bases at V and 4 bases at J; junction bases unmatched: 4. The germline CDR1 and CDR2 sequences are SGHNT and YYREEE (reference sequence). CDR3 length equals 15 residues. For the CDR3, the DNA is TGTGCCAGCAGCTTACCGGGAGGGCCCACCGGGGAGCTGTTTTTT. Its translation is CASSLPGGPTGELFF.

The chain uses TRBV2 and TRBJ1-1, with TRBD1 matching 9 bases. The CDR3 consists of 14 residues. Unmatched junction bases numbered 5, after V lost 6 bases and J lost 3 bases. CDR1 SNHLY and CDR2 FYNNEI come from the germline V gene. Here the CDR3 DNA reads TGTGCCAGCAGCCCGGGGACAGGGTACACTGAAGCTTTCTTT. Translating it yields CASSPGTGYTEAFF.

This chain uses TRBV27 with TRBJ1-5; D might be TRBD1 (5 bases). The germline V gene encodes CDR1 MNHEY and CDR2 SMNVEV (reference sequence). This CDR3 comprises 16 residues. V gave up 2 bases and J gave up 0 bases, with 11 bases separating them. The CDR3 is CASSLRWGHSNQPQHF. The CDR3 nucleotides are TGTGCCAGCAGTTTAAGGTGGGGCCATAGCAATCAGCCCCAGCATTTT.

The gene calls are TRBV30 and TRBJ2-3; perhaps TRBD2 as D (6 bases). V lost 0 bases, J lost 5 bases, and 18 bases lay in between. The germline V gene encodes CDR1 GTSNPN and CDR2 SVGIG (reference sequence). The CDR3 spans 16 residues. CDR3: CAWSVRAGPRGDTQYF. The CDR3 DNA follows: TGTGCCTGGAGTGTGAGGGCGGGACCCAGAGGAGATACGCAGTATTTT.

This sequence joins TRBV18 and TRBJ1-1; D is unresolved. Germline V gives CDR1 KGHSH, CDR2 LQKENI. The CDR3 consists of 14 residues. Trimming took off 6 bases at V and 0 bases at J, with 11 bases between the two ends. CDR3 nucleotide sequence: TGTGCCAGCTCCCCCGACACTTTGAACACTGAAGCTTTCTTT. Protein: CASSPDTLNTEAFF.

The chain recombines TRBV6-6 with TRBJ2-1; 7 bases fit TRBD1. V shed 4 bases and J 5 bases; nucleotides not matched to a gene: 5. The CDR3 loop spans 14 amino acids. Germline lookup yields CDR1 MNHNY and CDR2 SVGAGI (reference sequence). This CDR3 reads CASSSQGDHNEQFF. As DNA, the CDR3 is TGTGCCAGCAGTTCTCAGGGGGACCACAATGAGCAGTTCTTC.

This chain joins TRBV28 and TRBJ1-2; 9 bases fit TRBD1. This CDR3 region has 14 residues. J was trimmed by 6 bases and V by 4 bases; bases with no gene match: 6. Germline CDR1 is MDHEN and CDR2 is SYDVKM. CDR3 amino acids: CASSSSDRGNGYTF. The CDR3 DNA reads TGTGCCAGCAGTTCATCAGACAGGGGGAATGGCTACACCTTC.

The chain combines TRBV15 with TRBJ1-6, with D hard to call. The ends were cut back, 0 bases at V and 14 bases at J, with 14 bases in the middle. The germline V gene encodes CDR1 LNHNV and CDR2 YYDKDF (reference sequence). This CDR3 is built from 14 residues. The chain's CDR3 is CATSRDGLPDSLHF. DNA of the CDR3: TGTGCCACCAGCAGAGATGGACTCCCAGATTCCCTCCACTTT. The full variable domain, its missing parts supplied by reference TRBV15 and TRBJ1-6, is DAMVIQNPRYQVTQFGKPVTLSCSQTLNHNVMYWYQQKSSQAPKLLFHYYDKDFNNEADTPDNFQSRRPNTSFCFLDIRSPGLGDTAMYLCATSRDGLPDSLHFGNGTRLTVT.

V is TRBV5-6 and J is TRBJ2-1, with TRBD2 matching over 7 bases. CDR1 and CDR2 from the germline V gene are SGHDT and YYEEEE. The CDR3 loop spans 13 amino acids. The V gene end was trimmed by 2 bases and the J gene end by 7 bases; junction bases not matched to a gene: 3. CDR3 nucleotide sequence: TGTGCCAGCAGCTTACTAGCGACTAATGAGCAGTTCTTC. Encoded protein: CASSLLATNEQFF.

This chain's CDR3 is CASSLAGGPDTQYF. CDR3 DNA sequence: TGTGCCAGCAGTCTAGCGGGAGGGCCGGATACGCAGTATTTT. This chain links TRBV6-1 with TRBJ2-3; 12 nucleotides line up with TRBD2. This CDR3 spans 14 amino acids. CDR1 is MNHNS and CDR2 is SASEGT in the germline V gene. The V gene end was trimmed by 5 bases and the J gene end by 6 bases; junction bases not matched to a gene: 3.

A single count supports this clone. V and J are TRBV7-2 and TRBJ1-1, with unresolved D. Trimming stripped 3 bases from V and 0 bases from J, with 17 bases between. From germline, CDR1 is SGHTA and CDR2 FQGNSA. CDR3 length: 17 residues. The CDR3 spells CASSFLQFPTMNTEAFF. The CDR3 coding sequence is TGTGCCAGCAGCTTTTTACAGTTTCCGACCATGAACACTGAAGCTTTCTTT. The variable domain in full, with the rest retrieved from reference TRBV7-2 and TRBJ1-1, is GAGVSQSPSNKVTEKGKDVELRCDPISGHTALYWYRQSLGQGLEFLIYFQGNSAPDKSGLPSDRFSAERTGGSVSTLTIQRTQQEDSAVYLCASSFLQFPTMNTEAFFGQGTRLTVV.

Concerning this clone: One end of the junction fails to match germline, which may point to a read error. This chain links TRBV4-1 with TRBJ1-5; no reliable D call. In germline, CDR1 is MGHRA, CDR2 YSYEKL. There are 15 residues in the CDR3. DNA of the CDR3: TGCGCCAGCAGCTCTACTCAGACTAGCAATCAGCCCCAGAATTTT. As protein: CASSSTQTSNQPQNF.

This clone has just one count. V is TRBV15 and J is TRBJ2-2, with 14 bases matching TRBD2. V was pared by 5 bases and J by 2 bases, with 7 bases of the junction left unmatched. The germline gives CDR1 LNHNV, CDR2 YYDKDF (reference sequence). This CDR3 comprises 18 residues. CDR3 nucleotide sequence: TGTGCCACCAGCGACCCAGGGACTAGCGGGGGCAACACCGGGGAGCTGTTTTTT. It encodes CATSDPGTSGGNTGELFF. The entire variable domain, with the rest obtained from reference TRBV15 and TRBJ2-2, is as follows: DAMVIQNPRYQVTQFGKPVTLSCSQTLNHNVMYWYQQKSSQAPKLLFHYYDKDFNNEADTPDNFQSRRPNTSFCFLDIRSPGLGDTAMYLCATSDPGTSGGNTGELFFGEGSRLTVL.

This clone was detected a few times. A far larger clone is a single base away, which makes a read error likely. CDR3 protein: CASSLLAGGWGYTF. The CDR3 DNA sequence: TGTGCCAGCAGCTTGTTGGCAGGGGGTTGGGGCTACACCTTC. The rearrangement joins TRBV5-6 to TRBJ1-2, with 7 bases lining up with TRBD1. J was trimmed by 8 bases and V by 1 base; bases with no gene match: 8. This CDR3 has 14 amino acids. CDR1 is SGHDT, CDR2 YYEEEE, per germline.

This clone has a handful of counts. The chain is built from TRBV30 and TRBJ1-2; a weak D match, TRBD1 (5 bases). The CDR3 is 12 residues long. Trimming cost V 2 bases and J 2 bases, with 6 bases left between them. The germline V gene encodes CDR1 GTSNPN and CDR2 SVGIG (reference sequence). CDR3 nucleotide sequence: TGTGCCTGGAGTACAGGAAACTATGGCTACACCTTC. Its translation is CAWSTGNYGYTF. Filled out from reference TRBV30 and TRBJ1-2, the complete variable domain reads SQTIHQWPATLVQPVGSPLSLECTVEGTSNPNLYWYRQAAGRGLQLLFYSVGIGQISSEVPQNLSASRPQDRQFILSSKKLLLSDSGFYLCAWSTGNYGYTFGSGTRLTVV.